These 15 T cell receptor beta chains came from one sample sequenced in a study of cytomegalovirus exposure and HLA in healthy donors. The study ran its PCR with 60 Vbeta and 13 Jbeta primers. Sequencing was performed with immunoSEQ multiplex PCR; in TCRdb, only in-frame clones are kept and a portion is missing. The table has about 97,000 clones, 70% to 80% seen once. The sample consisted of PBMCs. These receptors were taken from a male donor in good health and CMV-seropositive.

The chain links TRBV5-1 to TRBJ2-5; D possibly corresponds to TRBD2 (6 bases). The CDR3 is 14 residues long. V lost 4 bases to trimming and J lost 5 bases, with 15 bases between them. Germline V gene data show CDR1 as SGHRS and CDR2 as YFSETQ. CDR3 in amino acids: CASSVQGLGETQYF. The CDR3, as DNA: TGCGCCAGCAGCGTCCAGGGACTTGGGGAGACCCAGTACTTC.

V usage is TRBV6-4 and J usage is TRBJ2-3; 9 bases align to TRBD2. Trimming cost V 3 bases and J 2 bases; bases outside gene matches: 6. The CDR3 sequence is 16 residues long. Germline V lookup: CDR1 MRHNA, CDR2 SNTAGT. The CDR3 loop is CASSEGSGGFTDTQYF. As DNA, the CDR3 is TGTGCCAGCAGTGAAGGCAGCGGGGGGTTCACAGATACGCAGTATTTT.

The CDR3 sequence is CASRLWGRGTDTQYF. CDR3 nucleotide sequence: TGTGCCAGCAGGCTCTGGGGCCGTGGAACAGATACGCAGTATTTT. This rearrangement joins TRBV5-4 to TRBJ2-3, with D perhaps TRBD1 (5 bases). In germline, CDR1 is SGHNT, CDR2 YYREEE (reference sequence). V lost 5 bases, J lost 3 bases, and 16 bases lay in between. The CDR3 consists of 15 residues.

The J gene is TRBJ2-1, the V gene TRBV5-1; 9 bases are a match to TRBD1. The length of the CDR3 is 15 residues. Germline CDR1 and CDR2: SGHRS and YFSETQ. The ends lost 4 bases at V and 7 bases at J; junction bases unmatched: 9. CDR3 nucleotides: TGCGCCAGCAGCGGGGGGACAGGGAATCGGAATGAGCAGTTCTTC. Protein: CASSGGTGNRNEQFF. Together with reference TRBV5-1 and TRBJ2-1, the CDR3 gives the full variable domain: KAGVTQTPRYLIKTRGQQVTLSCSPISGHRSVSWYQQTPGQGLQFLFEYFSETQRNKGNFPGRFSGRQFSNSRSEMNVSTLELGDSALYLCASSGGTGNRNEQFFGPGTRLTVL.

The CDR3 spells CATSREEGTNEKLFF. The CDR3 nucleotides are TGTGCCACCAGCAGAGAAGAGGGAACTAATGAAAAACTGTTTTTT. This sequence joins TRBV15 and TRBJ1-4; D unresolved. From germline, CDR1 is LNHNV and CDR2 YYDKDF (reference sequence). The CDR3 has 15 residues. V lost 0 bases, J lost 1 base, and 6 bases lay in between.

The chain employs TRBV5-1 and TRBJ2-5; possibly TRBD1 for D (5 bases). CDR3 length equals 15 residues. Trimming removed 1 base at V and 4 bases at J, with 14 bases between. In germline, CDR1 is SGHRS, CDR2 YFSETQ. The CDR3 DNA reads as TGCGCCAGCAGCTTGAACGGACAAGGGGTAGAGACCCAGTACTTC. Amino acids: CASSLNGQGVETQYF.

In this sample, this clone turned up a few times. CDR3 coding DNA: TGTGCCAGCAGCCAGGACAGTCATCAGCCCCAGCATTTT. Protein: CASSQDSHQPQHF. This chain links TRBV4-2 with TRBJ1-5, with D perhaps matching TRBD1 (6 bases). CDR3 length equals 13 residues. Trimming took off 3 bases at V and 5 bases at J, with 8 bases between the two ends. The germline V gene encodes CDR1 LGHNA and CDR2 YNFKEQ.

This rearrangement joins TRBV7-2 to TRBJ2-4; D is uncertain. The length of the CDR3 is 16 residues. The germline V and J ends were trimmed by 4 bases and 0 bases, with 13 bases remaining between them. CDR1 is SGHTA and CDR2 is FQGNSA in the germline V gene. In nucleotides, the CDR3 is TGTGCCAGCAGCTCCCCCGCGACTCTAGCCAAAAACATTCAGTACTTC. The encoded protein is CASSSPATLAKNIQYF.

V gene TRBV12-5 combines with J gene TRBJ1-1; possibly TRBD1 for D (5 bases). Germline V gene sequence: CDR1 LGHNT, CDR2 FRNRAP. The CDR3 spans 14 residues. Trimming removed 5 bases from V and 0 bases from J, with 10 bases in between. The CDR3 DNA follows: TGTGCTAGTGGTCAACAGGCGATGAACACTGAAGCTTTCTTT. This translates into CASGQQAMNTEAFF. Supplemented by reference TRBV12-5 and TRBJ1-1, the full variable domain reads DARVTQTPRHKVTEMGQEVTMRCQPILGHNTVFWYRQTMMQGLELLAYFRNRAPLDDSGMPKDRFSAEMPDATLATLKIQPSEPRDSAVYFCASGQQAMNTEAFFGQGTRLTVV.

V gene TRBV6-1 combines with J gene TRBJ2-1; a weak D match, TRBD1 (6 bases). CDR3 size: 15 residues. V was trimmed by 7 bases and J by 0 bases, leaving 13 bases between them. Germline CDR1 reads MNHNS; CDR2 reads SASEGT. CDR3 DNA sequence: TGTGCCAGCACCCTAGACAGGAACTCCTACAATGAGCAGTTCTTC. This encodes CASTLDRNSYNEQFF.

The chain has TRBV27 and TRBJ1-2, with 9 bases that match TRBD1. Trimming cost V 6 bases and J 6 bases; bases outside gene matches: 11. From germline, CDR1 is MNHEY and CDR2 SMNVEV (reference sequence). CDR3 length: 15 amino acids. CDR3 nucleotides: TGTGCCAGCAGGCTGCAGACAGGGGGAACAAATGGCTACACCTTC. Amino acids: CASRLQTGGTNGYTF.

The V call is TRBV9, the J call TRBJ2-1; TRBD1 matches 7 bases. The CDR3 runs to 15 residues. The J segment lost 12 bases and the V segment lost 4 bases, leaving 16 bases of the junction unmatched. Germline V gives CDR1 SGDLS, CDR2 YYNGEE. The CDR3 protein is CASSQWGTEDQGQFF. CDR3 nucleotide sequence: TGTGCCAGCAGCCAGTGGGGGACAGAGGATCAGGGGCAGTTCTTC.

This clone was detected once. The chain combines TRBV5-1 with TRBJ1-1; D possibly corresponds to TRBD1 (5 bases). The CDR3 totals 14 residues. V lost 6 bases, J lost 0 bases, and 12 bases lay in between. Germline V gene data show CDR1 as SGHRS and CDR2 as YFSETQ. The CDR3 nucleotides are TGCGCCAGCATCAGGGATTCGATGAACACTGAAGCTTTCTTT. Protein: CASIRDSMNTEAFF.

The CDR3 nucleotides are TGCGCCAGCAGCCGAACGACAGGAAAAGAGACCCAGTACTTC. Its translation: CASSRTTGKETQYF. The chain carries TRBV4-3 and TRBJ2-5, with a weak D call TRBD1 (6 bases). The CDR3 is made up of 14 amino acids. The ends were cut back, 4 bases at V and 3 bases at J, with 12 bases in the middle. CDR1 and CDR2 from the germline V gene are LGHNA and YSLEER.

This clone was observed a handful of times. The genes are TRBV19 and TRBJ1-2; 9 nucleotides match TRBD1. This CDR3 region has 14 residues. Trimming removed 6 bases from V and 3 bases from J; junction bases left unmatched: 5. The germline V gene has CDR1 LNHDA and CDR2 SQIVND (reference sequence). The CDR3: CASRMDRGDYGYTF. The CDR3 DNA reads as TGTGCCAGTAGGATGGACAGGGGCGACTATGGCTACACCTTC.